This T cell receptor (beta chain) was captured by sequencing in a study of cytomegalovirus exposure and HLA in healthy donors. Study overall: According to later analysis, the same platform produced the approximately 120 validation and about 630 first-cohort repertoires.

The data were produced by immunoSEQ multiplex PCR, yet TCRdb's version contains in-frame clones alone and is incomplete. Seen here are approximately 160,000 clones, roughly 90% observed once, and the top ten hold 4% to 4.5%. Remarks on this clone: Its antigen is as yet unknown.

CDR3 length: 13 amino acids. General study results and limits: The classifier reportedly diagnosed cytomegalovirus status with high specificity and sensitivity. Some TCR beta chains (roughly 150 of them) were listed as cytomegalovirus-associated. Rarity held for most TCR sequences, but there were some public TCRs that occurred in many donors.

The chain is built from TRBV12-2 and TRBJ2-7; the table calls TRBD2, which could not be checked here. TRBV12-2 represents a pseudogene. Input material: PBMCs. The origin of this receptor is a man younger than 35 in good health and CMV-seropositive. The CDR3 sequence: CASRLETLAEQYF. CDR3 DNA sequence: TGTGCAAGTCGCTTAGAGACCTTAGCGGAGCAGTACTTC.